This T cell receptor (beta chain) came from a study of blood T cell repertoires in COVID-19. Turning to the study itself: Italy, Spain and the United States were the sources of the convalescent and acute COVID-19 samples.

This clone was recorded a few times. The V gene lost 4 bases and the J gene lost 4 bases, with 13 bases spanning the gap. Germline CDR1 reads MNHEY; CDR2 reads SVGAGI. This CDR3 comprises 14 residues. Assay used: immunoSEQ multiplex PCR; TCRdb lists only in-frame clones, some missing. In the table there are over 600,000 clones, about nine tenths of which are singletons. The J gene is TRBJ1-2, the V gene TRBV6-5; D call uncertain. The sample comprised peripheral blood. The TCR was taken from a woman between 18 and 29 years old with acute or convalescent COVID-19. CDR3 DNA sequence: TGTGCCAGCAGTTCGTCGGGGTTGGGCTATGGCTACACCTTC. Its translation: CASSSSGLGYGYTF.